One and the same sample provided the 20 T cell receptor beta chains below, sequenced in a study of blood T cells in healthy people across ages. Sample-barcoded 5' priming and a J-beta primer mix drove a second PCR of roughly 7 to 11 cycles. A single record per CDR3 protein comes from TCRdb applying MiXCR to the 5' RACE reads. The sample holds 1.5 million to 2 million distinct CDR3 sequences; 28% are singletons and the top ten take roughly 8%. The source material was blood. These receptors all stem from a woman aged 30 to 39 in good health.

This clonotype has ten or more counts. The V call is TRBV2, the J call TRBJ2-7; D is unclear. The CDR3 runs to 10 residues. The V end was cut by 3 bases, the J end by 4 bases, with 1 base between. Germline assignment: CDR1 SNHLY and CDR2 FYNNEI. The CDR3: CASSEYEQYF. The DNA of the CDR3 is TGTGCCAGCAGTGAGTACGAGCAGTACTTC.

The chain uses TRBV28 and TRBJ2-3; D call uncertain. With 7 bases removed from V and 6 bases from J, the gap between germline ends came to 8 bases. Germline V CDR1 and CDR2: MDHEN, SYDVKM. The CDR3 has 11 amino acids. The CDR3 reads CASTHQDTQYF. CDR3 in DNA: TGTGCCAGCACTCATCAGGATACGCAGTATTTT.

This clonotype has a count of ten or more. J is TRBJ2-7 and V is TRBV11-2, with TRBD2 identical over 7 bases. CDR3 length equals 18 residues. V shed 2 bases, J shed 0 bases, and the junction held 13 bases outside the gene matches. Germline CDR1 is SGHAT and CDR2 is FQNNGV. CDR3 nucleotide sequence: TGTGCCAGCAGCTTACGGGCGAAACTAGCGCGGAGCTCCTACGAGCAGTACTTC. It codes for CASSLRAKLARSSYEQYF.

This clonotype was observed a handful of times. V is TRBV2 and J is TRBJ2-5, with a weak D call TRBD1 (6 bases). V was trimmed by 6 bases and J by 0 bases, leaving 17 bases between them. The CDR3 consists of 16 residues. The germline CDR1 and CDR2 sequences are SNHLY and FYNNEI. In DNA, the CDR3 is TGTGCCAGCAGAAGATCCGGGACAATGTACCAAGAGACCCAGTACTTC. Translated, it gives CASRRSGTMYQETQYF. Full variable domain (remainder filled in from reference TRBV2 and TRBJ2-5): EPEVTQTPSHQVTQMGQEVILRCVPISNHLYFYWYRQILGQKVEFLVSFYNNEISEKSEIFDDQFSVERPDGSNFTLKIRSTKLEDSAMYFCASRRSGTMYQETQYFGPGTRLLVL.

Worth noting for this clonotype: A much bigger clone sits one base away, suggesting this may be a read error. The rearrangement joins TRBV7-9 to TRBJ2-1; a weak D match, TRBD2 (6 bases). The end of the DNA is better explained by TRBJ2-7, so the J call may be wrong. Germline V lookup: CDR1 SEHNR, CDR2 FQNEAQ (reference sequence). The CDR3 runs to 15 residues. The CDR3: CASSGSGLSYNEQYF. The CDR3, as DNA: TGTGCCAGCAGCGGATCGGGACTCTCGTACAATGAGCAGTACTTC.

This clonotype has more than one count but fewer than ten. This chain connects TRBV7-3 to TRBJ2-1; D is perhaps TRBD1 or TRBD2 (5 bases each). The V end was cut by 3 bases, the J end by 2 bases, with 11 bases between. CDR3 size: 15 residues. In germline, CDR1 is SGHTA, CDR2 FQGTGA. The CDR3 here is CASSFVGDPYNEQFF. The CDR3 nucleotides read TGTGCCAGCAGCTTCGTGGGGGACCCCTACAATGAGCAGTTCTTC.

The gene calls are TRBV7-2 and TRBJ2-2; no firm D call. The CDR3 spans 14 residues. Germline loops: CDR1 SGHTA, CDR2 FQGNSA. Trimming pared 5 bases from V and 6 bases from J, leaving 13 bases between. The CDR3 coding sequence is TGTGCCAGCAGCACCCGACCCGGTGCCGGGGAGCTGTTTTTT. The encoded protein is CASSTRPGAGELFF.

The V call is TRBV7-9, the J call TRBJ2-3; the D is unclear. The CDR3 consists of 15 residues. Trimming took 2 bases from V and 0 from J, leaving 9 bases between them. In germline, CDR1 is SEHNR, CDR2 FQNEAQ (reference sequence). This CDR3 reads CASSLYGLSTDTQYF. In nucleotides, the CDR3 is TGTGCCAGCAGCTTATATGGCCTCAGCACAGATACGCAGTATTTT. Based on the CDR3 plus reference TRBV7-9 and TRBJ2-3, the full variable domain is DTGVSQNPRHKITKRGQNVTFRCDPISEHNRLYWYRQTLGQGPEFLTYFQNEAQLEKSRLLSDRFSAERPKGSFSTLEIQRTEQGDSAMYLCASSLYGLSTDTQYFGPGTRLTVL.

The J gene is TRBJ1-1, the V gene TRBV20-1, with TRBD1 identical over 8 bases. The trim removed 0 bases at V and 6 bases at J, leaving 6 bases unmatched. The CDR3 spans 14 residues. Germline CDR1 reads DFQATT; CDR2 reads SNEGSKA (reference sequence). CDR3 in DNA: TGCAGTGCTAGAGATAAGGGCAGGGGGCCTGAAGCTTTCTTT. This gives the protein CSARDKGRGPEAFF.

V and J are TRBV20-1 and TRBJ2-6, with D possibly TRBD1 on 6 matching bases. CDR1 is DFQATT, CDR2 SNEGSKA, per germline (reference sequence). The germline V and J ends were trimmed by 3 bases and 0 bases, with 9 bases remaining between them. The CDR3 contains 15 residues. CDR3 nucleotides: TGCAGTGCTAGTCCCAGGGGCTCTGGGGCCAACGTCCTGACTTTC. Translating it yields CSASPRGSGANVLTF.

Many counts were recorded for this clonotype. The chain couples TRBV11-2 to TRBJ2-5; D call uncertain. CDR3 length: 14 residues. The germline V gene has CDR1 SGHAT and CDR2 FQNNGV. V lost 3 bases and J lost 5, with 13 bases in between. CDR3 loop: CASSFASSRETQYF. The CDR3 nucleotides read TGTGCCAGCAGCTTTGCCAGTAGTCGTGAGACCCAGTACTTC. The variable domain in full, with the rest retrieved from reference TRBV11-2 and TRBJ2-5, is EAGVAQSPRYKIIEKRQSVAFWCNPISGHATLYWYQQILGQGPKLLIQFQNNGVVDDSQLPKDRFSAERLKGVDSTLKIQPAKLEDSAVYLCASSFASSRETQYFGPGTRLLVL.

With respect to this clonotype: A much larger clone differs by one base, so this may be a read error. Here the CDR3 DNA reads TGTGCCAGCAGCTTATTGCGGGGGGAGGGAACCTACAATGAGCAGTACTTC. Translated, it gives CASSLLRGEGTYNEQYF. V is TRBV7-6 and J is TRBJ2-7; 8 bases are shared with TRBD2. V gave up 2 bases and J gave up 7 bases; unmatched junction bases: 16. CDR1 and CDR2 (germline): SGHVS, FNYEAQ. The CDR3 is 17 amino acids.

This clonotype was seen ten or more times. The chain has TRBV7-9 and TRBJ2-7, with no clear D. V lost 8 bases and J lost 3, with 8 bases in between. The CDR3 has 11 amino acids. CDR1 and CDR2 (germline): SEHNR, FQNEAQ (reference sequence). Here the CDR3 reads CASGKGYEQYF. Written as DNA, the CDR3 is TGTGCCAGCGGCAAGGGCTACGAGCAGTACTTC. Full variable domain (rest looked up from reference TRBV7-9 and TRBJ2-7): DTGVSQNPRHKITKRGQNVTFRCDPISEHNRLYWYRQTLGQGPEFLTYFQNEAQLEKSRLLSDRFSAERPKGSFSTLEIQRTEQGDSAMYLCASGKGYEQYFGPGTRLTVT.

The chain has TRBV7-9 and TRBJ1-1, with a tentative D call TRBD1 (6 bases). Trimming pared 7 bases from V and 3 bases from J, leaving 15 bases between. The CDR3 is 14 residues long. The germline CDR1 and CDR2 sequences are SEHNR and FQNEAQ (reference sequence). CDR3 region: CASIAPGADTEAFF. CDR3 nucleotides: TGTGCCAGCATCGCACCGGGGGCAGACACTGAAGCTTTCTTT.

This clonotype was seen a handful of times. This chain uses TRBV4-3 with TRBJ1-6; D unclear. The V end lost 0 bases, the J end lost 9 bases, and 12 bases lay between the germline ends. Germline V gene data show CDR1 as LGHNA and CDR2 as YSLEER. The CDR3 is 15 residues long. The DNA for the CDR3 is TGCGCCAGCAGCCAAGATGGGCAGAGATTTTCACCCCTCCACTTT. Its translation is CASSQDGQRFSPLHF.

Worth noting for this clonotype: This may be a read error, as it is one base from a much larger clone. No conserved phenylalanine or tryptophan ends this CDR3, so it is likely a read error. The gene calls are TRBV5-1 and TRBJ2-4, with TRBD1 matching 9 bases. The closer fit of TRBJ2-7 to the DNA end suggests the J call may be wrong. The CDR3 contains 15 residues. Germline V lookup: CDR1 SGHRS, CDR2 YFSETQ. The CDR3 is CASGSGQGSYYEQYC. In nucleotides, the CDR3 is TGCGCCAGCGGATCGGGACAGGGATCGTACTACGAGCAGTACTGC.

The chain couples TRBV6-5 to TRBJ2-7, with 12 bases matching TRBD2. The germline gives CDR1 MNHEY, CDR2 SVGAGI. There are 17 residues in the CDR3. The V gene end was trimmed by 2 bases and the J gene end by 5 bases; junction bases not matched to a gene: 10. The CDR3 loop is CASSYGLAGGPGNEQYF. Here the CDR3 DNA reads TGTGCCAGCAGTTACGGGCTAGCGGGAGGGCCGGGGAACGAGCAGTACTTC.

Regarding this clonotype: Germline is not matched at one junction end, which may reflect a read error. The CDR3 DNA reads TGCGCCAGCAGTGGGTCTGGTAGCGGGAATCAGTTTTTC. The encoded protein is CASSGSGSGNQFF. The chain links TRBV10-1 to TRBJ2-1; TRBD2 aligns across 8 bases. The CDR3 spans 13 residues. Germline V lookup: CDR1 WNHNN, CDR2 SYGVQD (reference sequence).

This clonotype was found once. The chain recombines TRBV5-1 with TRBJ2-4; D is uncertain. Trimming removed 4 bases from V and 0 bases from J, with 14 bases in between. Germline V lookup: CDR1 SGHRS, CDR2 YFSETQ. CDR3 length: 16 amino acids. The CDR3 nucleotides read TGCGCCAGCAGCCCGGCTATAGGAGCAGCCAAAAACATTCAGTACTTC. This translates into CASSPAIGAAKNIQYF.

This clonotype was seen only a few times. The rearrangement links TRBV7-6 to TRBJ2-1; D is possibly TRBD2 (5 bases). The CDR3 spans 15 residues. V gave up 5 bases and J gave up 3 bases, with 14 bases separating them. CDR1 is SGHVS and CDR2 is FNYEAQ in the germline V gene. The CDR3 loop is CASSLDRRGYNEQFF. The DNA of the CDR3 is TGTGCCAGCAGCCTTGATCGTCGGGGCTACAATGAGCAGTTCTTC.